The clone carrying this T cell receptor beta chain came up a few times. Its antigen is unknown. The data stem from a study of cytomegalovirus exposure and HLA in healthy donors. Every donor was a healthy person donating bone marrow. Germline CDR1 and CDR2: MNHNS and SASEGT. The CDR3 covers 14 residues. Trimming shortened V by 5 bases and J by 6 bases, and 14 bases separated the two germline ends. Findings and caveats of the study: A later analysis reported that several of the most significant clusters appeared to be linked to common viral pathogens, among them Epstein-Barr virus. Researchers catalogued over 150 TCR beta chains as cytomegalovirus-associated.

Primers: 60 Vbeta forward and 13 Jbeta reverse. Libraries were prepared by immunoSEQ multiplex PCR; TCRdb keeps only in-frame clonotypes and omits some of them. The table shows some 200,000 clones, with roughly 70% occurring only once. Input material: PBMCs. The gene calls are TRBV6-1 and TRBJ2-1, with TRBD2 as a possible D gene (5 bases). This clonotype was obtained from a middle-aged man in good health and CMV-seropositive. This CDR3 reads CASSPRGDPNEQFF. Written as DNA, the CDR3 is TGTGCCAGCAGTCCCCGGGGTGATCCCAATGAGCAGTTCTTC.